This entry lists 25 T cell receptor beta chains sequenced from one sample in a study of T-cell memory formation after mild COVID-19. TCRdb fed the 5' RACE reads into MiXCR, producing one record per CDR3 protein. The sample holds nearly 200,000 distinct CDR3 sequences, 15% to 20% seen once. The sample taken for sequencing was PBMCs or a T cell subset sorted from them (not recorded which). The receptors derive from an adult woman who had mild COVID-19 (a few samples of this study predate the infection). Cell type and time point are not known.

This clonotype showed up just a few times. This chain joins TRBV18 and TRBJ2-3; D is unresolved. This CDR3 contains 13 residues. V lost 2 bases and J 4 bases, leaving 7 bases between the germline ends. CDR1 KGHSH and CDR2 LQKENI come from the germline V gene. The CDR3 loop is CASSPRDADTQYF. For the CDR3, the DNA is TGTGCCAGCTCACCAAGGGATGCAGATACGCAGTATTTT.

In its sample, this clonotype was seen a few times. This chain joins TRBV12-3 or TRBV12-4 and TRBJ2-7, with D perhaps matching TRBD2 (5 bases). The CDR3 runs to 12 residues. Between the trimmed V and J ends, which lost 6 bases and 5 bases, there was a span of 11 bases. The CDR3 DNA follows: TGTGCCAGCAGAGCGGCCGGGGACGAGCAGTACTTC. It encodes CASRAAGDEQYF.

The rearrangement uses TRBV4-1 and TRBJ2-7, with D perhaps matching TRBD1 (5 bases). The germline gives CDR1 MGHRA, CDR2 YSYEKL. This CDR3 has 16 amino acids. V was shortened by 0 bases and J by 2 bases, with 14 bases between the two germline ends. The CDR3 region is CASSQDRGSVTYEQYF. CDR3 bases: TGCGCCAGCAGCCAAGATAGGGGCAGTGTCACCTACGAGCAGTACTTC.

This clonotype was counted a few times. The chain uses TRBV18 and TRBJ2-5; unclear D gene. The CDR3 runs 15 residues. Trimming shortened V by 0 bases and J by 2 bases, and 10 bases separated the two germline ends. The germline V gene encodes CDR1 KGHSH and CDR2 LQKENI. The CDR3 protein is CASSPPTVGQETQYF. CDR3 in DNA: TGTGCCAGCTCACCACCGACCGTCGGACAAGAGACCCAGTACTTC.

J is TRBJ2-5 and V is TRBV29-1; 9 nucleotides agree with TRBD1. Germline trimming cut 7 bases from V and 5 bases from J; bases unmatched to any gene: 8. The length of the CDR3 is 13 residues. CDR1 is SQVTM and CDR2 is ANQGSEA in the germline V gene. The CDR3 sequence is CSAGGTGIETQYF. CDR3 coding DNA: TGCAGCGCAGGGGGGACAGGGATCGAGACCCAGTACTTC.

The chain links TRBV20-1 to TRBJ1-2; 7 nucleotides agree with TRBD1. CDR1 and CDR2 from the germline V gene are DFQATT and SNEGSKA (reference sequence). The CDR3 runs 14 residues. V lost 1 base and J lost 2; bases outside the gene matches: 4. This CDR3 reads CSARGDSVNYGYTF. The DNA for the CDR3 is TGCAGTGCTAGAGGGGACAGTGTCAACTATGGCTACACCTTC.

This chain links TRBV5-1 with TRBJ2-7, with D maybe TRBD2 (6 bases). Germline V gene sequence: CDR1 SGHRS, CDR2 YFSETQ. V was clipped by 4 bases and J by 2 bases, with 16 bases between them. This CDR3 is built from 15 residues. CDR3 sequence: CASSVGGTSTYEQYF. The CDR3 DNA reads TGCGCCAGCAGCGTCGGCGGGACGTCTACCTACGAGCAGTACTTC.

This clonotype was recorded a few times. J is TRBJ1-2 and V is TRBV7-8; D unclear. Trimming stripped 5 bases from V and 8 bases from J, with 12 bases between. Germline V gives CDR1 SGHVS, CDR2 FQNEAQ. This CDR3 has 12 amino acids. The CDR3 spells CASSVSQEGYTF. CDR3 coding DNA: TGTGCCAGCAGCGTTAGCCAGGAGGGCTACACCTTC. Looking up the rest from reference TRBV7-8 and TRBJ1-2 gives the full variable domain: GAGVSQSPRYKVAKRGQDVALRCDPISGHVSLFWYQQALGQGPEFLTYFQNEAQLDKSGLPSDRFFAERPEGSVSTLKIQRTQQEDSAVYLCASSVSQEGYTFGSGTRLTVV.

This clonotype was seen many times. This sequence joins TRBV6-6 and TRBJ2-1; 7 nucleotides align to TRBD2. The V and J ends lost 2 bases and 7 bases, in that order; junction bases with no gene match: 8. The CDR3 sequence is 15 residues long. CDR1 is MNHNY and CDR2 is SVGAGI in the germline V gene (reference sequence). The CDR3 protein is CASSYGPAGPNEQFF. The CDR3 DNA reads TGTGCCAGCAGTTACGGGCCAGCGGGGCCTAATGAGCAGTTCTTC.

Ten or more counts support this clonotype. The CDR3, as DNA: TGTGCCATCAACGGGGGACAGGGGGGTACTAACTATGGCTACACCTTC. Translating it yields CAINGGQGGTNYGYTF. The genes are TRBV10-3 and TRBJ1-2, with 11 bases that match TRBD1. Germline V gives CDR1 ENHRY, CDR2 SYGVKD. V was pared by 7 bases and J by 0 bases, with 7 bases of the junction left unmatched. CDR3 size: 16 residues.

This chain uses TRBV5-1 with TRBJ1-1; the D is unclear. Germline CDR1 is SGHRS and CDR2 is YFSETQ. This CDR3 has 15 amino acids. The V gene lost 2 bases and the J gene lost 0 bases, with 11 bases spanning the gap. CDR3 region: CASSFQPSLNTEAFF. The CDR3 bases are TGCGCCAGCAGCTTTCAACCTTCCTTGAACACTGAAGCTTTCTTT.

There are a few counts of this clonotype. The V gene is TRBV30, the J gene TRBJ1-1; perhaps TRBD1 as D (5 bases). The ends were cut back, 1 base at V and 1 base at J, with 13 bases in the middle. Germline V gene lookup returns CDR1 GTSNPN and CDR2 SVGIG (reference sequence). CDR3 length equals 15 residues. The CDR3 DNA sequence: TGTGCCTGGAGTGCTGCCGGGACTAAGAACACTGAAGCTTTCTTT. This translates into CAWSAAGTKNTEAFF.

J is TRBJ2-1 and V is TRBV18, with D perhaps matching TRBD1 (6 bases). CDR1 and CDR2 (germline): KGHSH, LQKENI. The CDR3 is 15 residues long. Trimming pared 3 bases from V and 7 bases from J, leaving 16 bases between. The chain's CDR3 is CASSPDGLRGNEQFF. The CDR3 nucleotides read TGTGCCAGCTCACCTGATGGACTCAGGGGTAATGAGCAGTTCTTC.

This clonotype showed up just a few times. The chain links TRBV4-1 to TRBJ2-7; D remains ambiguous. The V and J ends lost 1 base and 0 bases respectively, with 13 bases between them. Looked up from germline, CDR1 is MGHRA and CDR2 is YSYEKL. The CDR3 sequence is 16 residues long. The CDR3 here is CASSQGFKSLSYEQYF. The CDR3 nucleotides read TGCGCCAGCAGCCAAGGATTCAAAAGTCTCTCCTACGAGCAGTACTTC.

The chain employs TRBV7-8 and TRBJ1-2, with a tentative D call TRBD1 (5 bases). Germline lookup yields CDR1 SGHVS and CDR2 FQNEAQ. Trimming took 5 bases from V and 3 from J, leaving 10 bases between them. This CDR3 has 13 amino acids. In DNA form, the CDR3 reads TGTGCCAGCAGCCCGGCGGGACACTATGGCTACACCTTC. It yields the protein CASSPAGHYGYTF.

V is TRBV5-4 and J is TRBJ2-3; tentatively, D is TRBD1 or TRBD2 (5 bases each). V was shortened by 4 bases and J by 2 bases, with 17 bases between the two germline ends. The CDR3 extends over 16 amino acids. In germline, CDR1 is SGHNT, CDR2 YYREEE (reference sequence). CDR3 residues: CASSHKDGGATDTQYF. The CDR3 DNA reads TGTGCCAGCAGCCACAAGGATGGGGGAGCCACAGATACGCAGTATTTT.

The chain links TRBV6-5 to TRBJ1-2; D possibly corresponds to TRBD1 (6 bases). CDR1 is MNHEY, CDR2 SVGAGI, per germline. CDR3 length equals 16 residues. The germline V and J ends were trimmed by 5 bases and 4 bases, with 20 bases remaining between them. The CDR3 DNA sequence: TGTGCCAGCAGTGGTTGGGGGGCTAGAACTAGCTATGGCTACACCTTC. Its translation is CASSGWGARTSYGYTF.

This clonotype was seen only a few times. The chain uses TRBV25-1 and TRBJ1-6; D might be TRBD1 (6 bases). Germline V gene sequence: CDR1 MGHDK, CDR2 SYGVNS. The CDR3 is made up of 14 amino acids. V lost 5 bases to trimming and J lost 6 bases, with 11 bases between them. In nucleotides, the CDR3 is TGTGCCAGCAGTCCTAGGACAGCTAATTCACCCCTCCACTTT. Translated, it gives CASSPRTANSPLHF.

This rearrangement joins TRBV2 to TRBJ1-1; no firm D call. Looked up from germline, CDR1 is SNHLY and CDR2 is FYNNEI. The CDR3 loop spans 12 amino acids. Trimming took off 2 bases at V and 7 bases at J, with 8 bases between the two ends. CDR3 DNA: TGTGCCAGCAGTGAACTTCTGAGTGAAGCTTTCTTT. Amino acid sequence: CASSELLSEAFF.

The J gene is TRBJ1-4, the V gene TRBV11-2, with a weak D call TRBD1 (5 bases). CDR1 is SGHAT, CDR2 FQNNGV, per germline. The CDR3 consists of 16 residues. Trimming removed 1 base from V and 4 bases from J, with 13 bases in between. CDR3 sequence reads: CASSLAIRQYNEKLFF. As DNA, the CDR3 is TGTGCCAGCAGCTTAGCAATTCGACAGTATAATGAAAAACTGTTTTTT.

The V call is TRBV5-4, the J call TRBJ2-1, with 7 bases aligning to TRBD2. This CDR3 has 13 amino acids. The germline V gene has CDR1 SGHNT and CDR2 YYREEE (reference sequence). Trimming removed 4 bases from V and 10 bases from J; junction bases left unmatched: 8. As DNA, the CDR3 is TGTGCCAGCAGCCAGGATCGGGGGGACGAGCAGTTCTTC. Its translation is CASSQDRGDEQFF.

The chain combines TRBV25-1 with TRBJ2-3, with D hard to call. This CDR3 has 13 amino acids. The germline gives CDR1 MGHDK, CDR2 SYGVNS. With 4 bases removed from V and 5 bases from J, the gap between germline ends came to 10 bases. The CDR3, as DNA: TGTGCCAGCAGTGGGCCTAGGGAAGATACGCAGTATTTT. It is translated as CASSGPREDTQYF.

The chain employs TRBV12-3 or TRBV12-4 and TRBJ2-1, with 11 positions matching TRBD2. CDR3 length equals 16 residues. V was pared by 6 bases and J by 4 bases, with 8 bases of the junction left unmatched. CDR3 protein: CASSTIAGGVYNEQFF. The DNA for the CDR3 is TGTGCCAGCAGCACCATAGCGGGAGGGGTTTACAATGAGCAGTTCTTC.

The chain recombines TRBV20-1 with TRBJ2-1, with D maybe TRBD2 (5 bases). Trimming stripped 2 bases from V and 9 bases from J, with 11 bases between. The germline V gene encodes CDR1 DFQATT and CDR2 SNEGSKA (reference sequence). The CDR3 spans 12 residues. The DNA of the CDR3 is TGCAGTGCTAGAAGAAGGGCGGGTGAGCAGTTCTTC. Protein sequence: CSARRRAGEQFF.

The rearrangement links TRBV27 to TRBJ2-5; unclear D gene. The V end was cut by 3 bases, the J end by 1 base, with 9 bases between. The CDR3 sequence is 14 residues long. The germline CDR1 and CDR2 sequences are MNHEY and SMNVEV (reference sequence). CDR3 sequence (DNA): TGTGCCAGCAGTTTGGTAGGACCCCAAGAGACCCAGTACTTC. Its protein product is CASSLVGPQETQYF.